This T cell receptor (beta chain) was sequenced in a study of T cells in Graves' hyperthyroidism and ophthalmopathy. Germline V lookup: CDR1 SGHRS, CDR2 YFSETQ. Unmatched junction bases numbered 2, after V lost 1 base and J lost 5 bases. The CDR3 contains 14 residues. Criteria for exclusion of patients were uncontrolled infection, other autoimmune disease, pregnancy or lactation. Fresh 10 ml peripheral blood yielded PBMCs. Study-level points and caveats: Ophthalmopathy was separated from stable hyperthyroidism by a 13 V-J model. The model foresaw ophthalmopathy a median 6.5 months prior to onset.

Template material for amplifying TCR beta CDR3 regions consisted of RNA transcripts. The TCR CDR3 first-round RT-PCR relied on the HTBI primer set. TCRdb re-called the multiplex PCR reads with MiXCR, one entry per CDR3 protein. Of some 400,000 distinct CDR3 sequences in the sample, roughly 14% were seen once. Concerning this clonotype: Its antigen is currently unknown.

Sequencing was carried out using blood. V and J are TRBV5-1 and TRBJ2-5; TRBD2 agrees at 10 bases. The source of this sequence is a woman in her sixties or seventies with Graves' hyperthyroidism. In DNA form, the CDR3 reads TGCGCCAGCAGCTTGCTAGCGGGAGACGAGACCCAGTACTTC. It specifies CASSLLAGDETQYF.